This T cell receptor (beta chain) stems from a study of T cell clusters in autoimmune cytopenias. The wider study: The median distinct TRB clonotype count was roughly 2,400 per sample, from a median roughly 47,000 reads.

As to this clonotype: Its antigen is not identified.

TRB amplification used 250 ng of peripheral blood genomic DNA. Findings of the study overall: Physiological T cell clusters of healthy donors were apparently absent in primary autoimmune cytopenia patients.

TRB rearrangements were amplified by touch-down multiplex PCR with mixed TRB-A/B primers. TCRdb re-called the multiplex PCR reads and shows each CDR3 protein once, DNA omitted. The sample has about 5,000 distinct CDR3 sequences. Germline loops: CDR1 SQVTM, CDR2 ANQGSEA. This CDR3 region has 14 residues. This chain joins TRBV29-1 and TRBJ1-1; absent DNA, TCRdb's TRBD1 call cannot be checked. This TCR was sampled from a human donor with an autoimmune cytopenia or autoimmune hepatitis (not recorded which). Input material: peripheral blood. The CDR3 reads CSLPGGRMNTEAFF.